A selection of T cell receptor beta chains follows, all from one sample in a study of CD8+ T cells in alopecia areata. Libraries were prepared by immunoSEQ multiplex PCR; TCRdb keeps only in-frame clonotypes and omits some of them. The sample lists 150,000 to 200,000 clones, 60% occurring once. The source material was CD4+ T cells sorted from blood, sampled at week 24, from a patient treated with tofacitinib. All receptors derive from a human donor with alopecia areata. CDR3s include the opening cysteine and the closing phenylalanine or tryptophan. D genes are given only for firm matches. Not all rows give a size; the values are once, few, many and, for expanded clones, a class.

TRBV4-1	TRBJ1-5	.	.	TGCGCCAGCAGCCATGTCGGGGGGTATAGCAATCAGCCCCAGCATTTT	CASSHVGGYSNQPQHF
TRBV23-1	TRBJ1-5	.	TRBD1	TGCGCCAGCAGTCCACCACAGGCGGGAACAGGGGGGGATCAGCCCCAGCATTTT	CASSPPQAGTGGDQPQHF
TRBV21-1	TRBJ2-5	few	.	TGTGCCAGCTCGGTATGGGGGTCCGTCGAGACCCAGTACTTC	CASSVWGSVETQYF
TRBV20-1	TRBJ1-2	few	.	TGCAGTGCTAACGCAGGACGGAGCTACACCTTC	CSANAGRSYTF
TRBV19	TRBJ1-5	few	.	TGTGCCAGTAGTTGGATGAGGGGGAGCGATCAGCCCCAGCATTTT	CASSWMRGSDQPQHF
TRBV29-1	TRBJ1-3	.	.	TGCAGCGCCGCCACGGCTGGAAACACCATATATTTT	CSAATAGNTIYF
TRBV9	TRBJ2-3	.	TRBD2	TGTGCCAGCAGCCCTAGACCGGGACTAGTGGTAGTGGAGGAGTATTTT	CASSPRPGLVVVEEYF
TRBV19	TRBJ2-7	.	.	TGTGCCAGTAGTATTCGGAGAGGCTACGAGCAGTACTTC	CASSIRRGYEQYF
TRBV14	TRBJ2-5	.	.	TGTGCCAGCAGCCAAGGACTCACCGGGGAGACCCAGTACTTC	CASSQGLTGETQYF
TRBV4-1	TRBJ1-2	.	.	TGCGCCAGCAGCAGAGACAGAAACTATGGCTACACCTTC	CASSRDRNYGYTF
TRBV29-1	TRBJ2-7	.	.	TGCAGCGTTGAAGAACTCTACGAGCAGTACTTC	CSVEELYEQYF
TRBV27	TRBJ2-7	.	.	TGTGCCAGCGGCCCCCCTCGGACAAGACTAAACTCCTACGAGCAGTACTTC	CASGPPRTRLNSYEQYF
TRBV5-1	TRBJ2-7	.	.	TGCGCCAGCAGCTTGACCCCCCCAGGAGAGGGCTACGAGCAGTACTTC	CASSLTPPGEGYEQYF
TRBV29-1	TRBJ2-3	.	.	TGCAGCGTTGTGGCAGACAGAGTCACAGATACGCAGTATTTT	CSVVADRVTDTQYF
TRBV30	TRBJ1-1	.	.	TGTGCCAGGACGGGACATCTGAACACTGAAGCTTTCTTT	CARTGHLNTEAFF
TRBV29-1	TRBJ2-5	few	.	TGCAGCGTTGCAAGGGAAGGAGAGACCCAGTACTTC	CSVAREGETQYF
TRBV6-5	TRBJ1-2	many	TRBD1	TGTGCCAGCAACCAGGGACAGGGAAGCGGCTACACCTTC	CASNQGQGSGYTF
TRBV19	TRBJ1-6	.	.	TGTGCCAGTAGGGGAGGACAAGGCTCACCCCTCCACTTT	CASRGGQGSPLHF
TRBV28	TRBJ1-2	few	.	TGTGCCAGCAGCCTGGGACCCGTGGACTATGGCTACACCTTC	CASSLGPVDYGYTF
TRBV5-1	TRBJ2-5	.	.	TGCGCCAGCAGGCCCCTTACGGGAGAGACCCAGTACTTC	CASRPLTGETQYF
TRBV6-5	TRBJ1-1	.	.	TGTGCCAGCAGTTACGGGCAGTGGGGGAACACTGAAGCTTTCTTT	CASSYGQWGNTEAFF
TRBV18	TRBJ1-5	few	TRBD1	TGTGCCAGCTCACCGGACAGGGGGCAAAGACAGCCCCAGCATTTT	CASSPDRGQRQPQHF
TRBV29-1	TRBJ1-2	.	.	TGCAGCGTTACAGGGAACTATGGCTACACCTTC	CSVTGNYGYTF
TRBV29-1	TRBJ1-1	few	.	TGCAGCGTTGAGAGGGCTACTGAAGCTTTCTTT	CSVERATEAFF
TRBV30	TRBJ2-2	few	TRBD1	TGTGCCTGGAGGCCTCTGGACAGGGACGGCGGGGAGCTGTTTTTT	CAWRPLDRDGGELFF
TRBV30	TRBJ1-5	.	.	TGTGCCTGGAGCCCCGATAGCAATCAGCCCCAGCATTTT	CAWSPDSNQPQHF
TRBV2	TRBJ2-7	.	TRBD1	TGTGCCAGCAGTGTCAGACAGGGGACATGGGATGAGCAGTACTTC	CASSVRQGTWDEQYF
TRBV7-9	TRBJ2-5	.	TRBD1	TGTGCCAGCCGGACAGGGGTAGAGACCCAGTACTTC	CASRTGVETQYF
TRBV29-1	TRBJ1-1	.	.	TGCAGCCTCACTGAAAACCTCGGGACTGAAGCTTTCTTT	CSLTENLGTEAFF
TRBV9	TRBJ1-4	.	.	TGTGCCAGCTACAGGAGCGGGACAACTAATGAAAAACTGTTTTTT	CASYRSGTTNEKLFF
TRBV14	TRBJ2-2	.	.	TGTGCCAGCAGCCAATTCAGGGCCACCGGGGAGCTGTTTTTT	CASSQFRATGELFF
TRBV30	TRBJ1-2	.	.	TGTGCCTGGAGTGCTGGGAGTGGCTATGGCTACACCTTC	CAWSAGSGYGYTF
TRBV25-1	TRBJ2-5	.	.	TGTGCCAGCAGTGACTGGGACCCTCTGGGGACCCAGTACTTC	CASSDWDPLGTQYF
TRBV5-6	TRBJ2-5	.	.	TGTGCCAGCAGCTGGACCGCAGGAGAGACCCAGTACTTC	CASSWTAGETQYF
TRBV30	TRBJ1-6	.	.	TGTGCCTGGAGTACCGCAGGAGCTGGAAGGTCACCCCTCCACTTT	CAWSTAGAGRSPLHF
TRBV29-1	TRBJ1-5	.	.	TGCAGCGTTGGGGTGCAGAATCAGCCCCAGCATTTT	CSVGVQNQPQHF
TRBV5-1	TRBJ2-7	.	.	TGCGCCAGCAGCTTACAGGGAGACGAGCAGTACTTC	CASSLQGDEQYF
TRBV30	TRBJ1-6	.	TRBD1	TGTGCCTGTCAGGACAGGGGTTATTCACCCCTCCACTTT	CACQDRGYSPLHF
TRBV5-6	TRBJ2-1	.	.	TGTGCCAGCAGGACGGGACTGAGCTCCTACAATGAGCAGTTCTTC	CASRTGLSSYNEQFF
TRBV5-1	TRBJ2-1	.	TRBD1	TGCGCCAGCAGCTTGGGACAGGGTGGTAATGAGCAGTTCTTC	CASSLGQGGNEQFF
TRBV5-4	TRBJ2-7	few	.	TGTGCCAGCAGCTTAATCTCCTACGAGCAGTACTTC	CASSLISYEQYF